This TCR beta chain appears in the sequencing data of a study of early T cells in non-severe SARS-CoV-2 infection. Study-level points and caveats: CD4 and private specificities were missed by VDJdb matching, which favored anti-spike CD8 responses.

This clonotype has ten or more counts. Its antigen is unidentified. This CDR3 is built from 16 residues. Unique molecular identifiers were affixed to single, distinct cDNA molecules. MiXCR was run by TCRdb on the 5' RACE reads, yielding one entry per CDR3 protein. This table holds about 46,000 distinct CDR3 sequences, less than 6.5% found once. The chain joins TRBV21-1 to TRBJ2-7; the table's D call of TRBD1 was not tested on the DNA. TRBV21-1 constitutes a pseudogene. The receptor comes from an adult who was a healthcare worker with PCR-confirmed SARS-CoV-2 infection or an uninfected control (not recorded which). The material sequenced was whole blood, taken at baseline. This CDR3 reads CASSIRGQGNPYEQYF. The CDR3 DNA reads as TGTGCCAGCAGCATCCGAGGACAGGGTAATCCCTACGAGCAGTACTTC.